Below are 21 T cell receptor beta chains sequenced from a single sample in a study of T cells in localized non-small cell lung cancer. Assay: immunoSEQ multiplex PCR; the TCRdb copy retains only in-frame clones and omits some. The table lists about 79,000 clones, 88% of them singletons, with 20% to 25% in the top ten. Material: peripheral blood, obtained before any cancer treatment. All receptors come from a woman between 35 and 70 years old with stage I squamous cell lung carcinoma.

This chain uses TRBV12-5 with TRBJ2-7; D might be TRBD1 (7 bases). CDR1 and CDR2 from the germline V gene are LGHNT and FRNRAP. The length of the CDR3 is 14 residues. Trimming removed 1 base from V and 6 bases from J, with 13 bases in between. The DNA for the CDR3 is TGTGCTAGTGGTTTGGGTCAGGGGGGAAGCGAGCAGTACTTC. Its protein product is CASGLGQGGSEQYF.

The J gene is TRBJ2-1, the V gene TRBV7-6; D may correspond to TRBD1 or TRBD2 (5 bases each). V was cut by 1 base and J by 8 bases, with 9 bases left in between. In germline, CDR1 is SGHVS, CDR2 FNYEAQ. The length of the CDR3 is 13 residues. This CDR3 reads CASSLGRGDEQFF. Written as DNA, the CDR3 is TGTGCCAGCAGCTTAGGAAGGGGAGATGAGCAGTTCTTC.

The chain recombines TRBV5-1 with TRBJ2-1; D gene ambiguous. Germline V CDR1 and CDR2: SGHRS, YFSETQ. The CDR3 has 15 amino acids. V was cut by 0 bases and J by 0 bases, with 7 bases left in between. CDR3: CASSLEQSSYNEQFF. As DNA, the CDR3 is TGCGCCAGCAGCTTGGAACAGAGCTCCTACAATGAGCAGTTCTTC.

The genes are TRBV7-2 and TRBJ2-5; D is unresolved. Germline-derived CDR1 and CDR2 are SGHTA and FQGNSA. The CDR3 sequence is 14 residues long. Trimming left V 6 bases short and J 1 base short, with 12 bases between. The DNA of the CDR3 is TGTGCCAGCAGTCGAATGACGATCCAAGAGACCCAGTACTTC. Protein sequence: CASSRMTIQETQYF.

The chain links TRBV2 to TRBJ2-7; no reliable D call. Trimming cost V 4 bases and J 0 bases, with 10 bases left between them. Germline CDR1 and CDR2: SNHLY and FYNNEI. The CDR3 consists of 14 residues. Here the CDR3 DNA reads TGTGCCAGCAGTGTCGGCAGGAGCTCCTACGAGCAGTACTTC. It translates to CASSVGRSSYEQYF. Together with reference TRBV2 and TRBJ2-7, the CDR3 gives the full variable domain: EPEVTQTPSHQVTQMGQEVILRCVPISNHLYFYWYRQILGQKVEFLVSFYNNEISEKSEIFDDQFSVERPDGSNFTLKIRSTKLEDSAMYFCASSVGRSSYEQYFGPGTRLTVT.

This chain uses TRBV5-4 with TRBJ1-1, with D possibly being TRBD1 (6 bases). The V end lost 2 bases, the J end lost 4 bases, and 9 bases lay between the germline ends. This CDR3 region has 13 residues. Germline values: CDR1 SGHNT, CDR2 YYREEE (reference sequence). The CDR3 region is CASSLRGSTEAFF. The CDR3 region has the DNA TGTGCCAGCAGCTTAAGGGGGAGCACTGAAGCTTTCTTT.

The chain uses TRBV7-9 and TRBJ1-2, with 9 positions matching TRBD1. CDR1 is SEHNR and CDR2 is FQNEAQ in the germline V gene (reference sequence). J was trimmed by 7 bases and V by 5 bases; bases with no gene match: 11. The CDR3 is 15 residues long. The CDR3 DNA reads as TGTGCCAGCAGCGTCCCCGGGACAGGGTCCGGTGGCTACACCTTC. Its translation is CASSVPGTGSGGYTF.

V and J are TRBV30 and TRBJ1-1; perhaps TRBD1 as D (6 bases). V was shortened by 2 bases and J by 0 bases, with 13 bases between the two germline ends. The CDR3 is made up of 15 amino acids. Looked up from germline, CDR1 is GTSNPN and CDR2 is SVGIG (reference sequence). The CDR3 is CAWSLGGMMNTEAFF. For the CDR3, the DNA is TGTGCCTGGAGTTTAGGGGGGATGATGAACACTGAAGCTTTCTTT.

This clone appeared a single time. The chain uses TRBV30 and TRBJ1-1; D is undetermined. Trimming removed 4 bases from V and 5 bases from J, with 17 bases in between. The germline V gene encodes CDR1 GTSNPN and CDR2 SVGIG (reference sequence). This CDR3 is 14 amino acids long. CDR3 residues: CAWNLEGRRTEAFF. The CDR3 DNA reads as TGTGCCTGGAATCTTGAAGGGCGGCGGACTGAAGCTTTCTTT.

The rearrangement joins TRBV6-1 to TRBJ2-1; D is unresolved. Trimming left V 6 bases short and J 0 bases short, with 12 bases between. The CDR3 spans 15 residues. Germline V lookup: CDR1 MNHNS, CDR2 SASEGT. The CDR3 nucleotides read TGTGCCAGCAGCCGCAGTCCGGGCTCCTACAATGAGCAGTTCTTC. Amino acid sequence: CASSRSPGSYNEQFF.

On this clone itself: Additional DNA sequences in this sample encode the identical CDR3. The chain joins TRBV5-1 to TRBJ1-1; no clear D. The CDR3 consists of 13 residues. The V and J ends lost 1 base and 2 bases respectively, with 6 bases between them. CDR1 is SGHRS, CDR2 YFSETQ, per germline. The CDR3 is CASSLTENTEAFF. In DNA form, the CDR3 reads TGCGCCAGCAGCTTGACGGAAAACACTGAAGCTTTCTTT.

The chain employs TRBV5-6 and TRBJ2-3; D possibly corresponds to TRBD2 (5 bases). Trimming removed 0 bases at V and 8 bases at J, with 13 bases between. The CDR3 runs to 14 residues. Germline V gene sequence: CDR1 SGHDT, CDR2 YYEEEE. The CDR3 DNA sequence: TGTGCCAGCAGCTTGGGACTAACCCCCGGTACGCAGTATTTT. Protein sequence: CASSLGLTPGTQYF.

The rearrangement uses TRBV6-1 and TRBJ1-1; possible D gene TRBD1, 6 bases. The CDR3 runs to 13 residues. V was trimmed by 7 bases and J by 1 base, leaving 10 bases between them. Looked up from germline, CDR1 is MNHNS and CDR2 is SASEGT. For the CDR3, the DNA is TGTGCCAGCATGAGGGGGAGGAACACTGAAGCTTTCTTT. Protein: CASMRGRNTEAFF.

This sequence joins TRBV29-1 and TRBJ1-2; unclear D gene. In germline, CDR1 is SQVTM, CDR2 ANQGSEA. The length of the CDR3 is 14 residues. V dropped 0 bases and J dropped 8 bases, with 16 bases sitting between them. The CDR3 DNA reads as TGCAGCGTTGAAGAAGTTAAGGAGGGTCAGGGCTACACCTTC. This codes for CSVEEVKEGQGYTF.

The chain combines TRBV7-3 with TRBJ2-3; TRBD2 agrees at 16 bases. Germline CDR1 and CDR2: SGHTA and FQGTGA. This CDR3 has 17 residues. The trim removed 3 bases at V and 5 bases at J, leaving 5 bases unmatched. The CDR3, as DNA: TGTGCCAGCAGCTTGGGACTAGCGGGGGGGCCCCAAGATACGCAGTATTTT. It yields the protein CASSLGLAGGPQDTQYF.

The J gene is TRBJ1-1, the V gene TRBV5-4; 12 nucleotides match TRBD1. Germline loops: CDR1 SGHNT, CDR2 YYREEE (reference sequence). V shed 4 bases, J shed 1 base, and the junction held 5 bases outside the gene matches. This CDR3 has 16 residues. Written as DNA, the CDR3 is TGTGCCAGCAGCCCGGGGACAGGGGGCCCGAACACTGAAGCTTTCTTT. Translation gives CASSPGTGGPNTEAFF.

The chain combines TRBV27 with TRBJ1-1; D not certain. V shed 6 bases and J shed 1 base, with 15 bases lying between them. CDR3 length equals 15 residues. CDR1 is MNHEY, CDR2 SMNVEV, per germline (reference sequence). Here the CDR3 DNA reads TGTGCCAGCAGGAGGAGGGCTGAGGGGAACACTGAAGCTTTCTTT. Translation: CASRRRAEGNTEAFF.

J is TRBJ1-1 and V is TRBV7-9; perhaps TRBD1 as D (6 bases). V was shortened by 5 bases and J by 0 bases, with 16 bases between the two germline ends. CDR3 size: 16 residues. CDR1 is SEHNR and CDR2 is FQNEAQ in the germline V gene (reference sequence). CDR3 loop: CASSPRGDTLNTEAFF. For the CDR3, the DNA is TGTGCCAGCAGCCCCCGAGGGGACACGCTGAACACTGAAGCTTTCTTT.

The chain links TRBV6-5 to TRBJ1-5, with D possibly matching TRBD1 (6 bases). Per germline, CDR1 MNHEY and CDR2 SVGAGI. V lost 6 bases and J 0 bases, leaving 12 bases between the germline ends. This CDR3 contains 15 residues. The CDR3 region has the DNA TGTGCCAGCAGGTCCGGGACAAATAGCAATCAGCCCCAGCATTTT. Its protein product is CASRSGTNSNQPQHF.

The chain carries TRBV7-9 and TRBJ1-2, with TRBD1 identical over 10 bases. Per the germline V gene, CDR1 is SEHNR and CDR2 is FQNEAQ (reference sequence). V dropped 3 bases and J dropped 7; count of bases not matched to a gene: 8. The CDR3 covers 15 residues. The CDR3 coding sequence is TGTGCCAGCAGCTTGTTAGACAGGGGGCCGTCTGGCTACACCTTC. Translation gives CASSLLDRGPSGYTF.

This rearrangement joins TRBV29-1 to TRBJ1-1; D ambiguous. Germline loops: CDR1 SQVTM, CDR2 ANQGSEA. V shed 0 bases and J shed 10 bases, with 9 bases lying between them. The CDR3 extends over 11 amino acids. As DNA, the CDR3 is TGCAGCGTTGAAGAGGGCCACGGAGCTTTCTTT. Its translation: CSVEEGHGAFF.